This is a list of T cell receptor beta chains from one sample in a study of CD8 T cells in ankylosing spondylitis. TCRdb reanalysed the 5' RACE reads using MiXCR and keeps one entry per CDR3 protein. The table includes a few hundred thousand distinct CDR3 sequences, roughly 13% detected once. The specimen sequenced was blood, either unsorted or a sorted T cell fraction (not recorded which). All receptors come from a male donor with ankylosing spondylitis. The CDR3 runs from the conserved cysteine through the conserved F or W. The D gene is left open where the match is weak. Size tells how often a clone was seen (once, few, many) or the class of an expanded clone, and some rows leave it out.

V gene: TRBV20-1; CDR3 length: 16; D gene: TRBD1; J gene: TRBJ1-6; clone size: NA; CDR3 protein: CSASPGGRPYNSPLHF; CDR3 DNA: TGCAGTGCTAGCCCAGGGGGCAGGCCTTATAATTCACCCCTCCACTTT
V gene: TRBV9; CDR3 length: 16; D gene: NA; J gene: TRBJ2-2; clone size: NA; CDR3 protein: CASSVGGQTYTGELFF; CDR3 DNA: TGTGCCAGCAGCGTCGGTGGGCAGACCTACACCGGGGAGCTGTTTTTT
V gene: TRBV12-3/TRBV12-4; CDR3 length: 14; D gene: NA; J gene: TRBJ1-5; clone size: few; CDR3 protein: CASSLINSNQPQHF; CDR3 DNA: TGTGCCAGCAGTTTAATCAATAGCAATCAGCCCCAGCATTTT
V gene: TRBV7-2; CDR3 length: 13; D gene: NA; J gene: TRBJ2-5; clone size: many; CDR3 protein: CASSFAYQETQYF; CDR3 DNA: TGTGCCAGCAGCTTTGCCTACCAGGAGACCCAGTACTTC
V gene: TRBV7-9; CDR3 length: 16; D gene: TRBD2; J gene: TRBJ2-1; clone size: few; CDR3 protein: CASSWGGRALGNEQFF; CDR3 DNA: TGTGCCAGCAGCTGGGGAGGGAGGGCCCTCGGCAATGAGCAGTTCTTC
V gene: TRBV4-1; CDR3 length: 14; D gene: NA; J gene: TRBJ2-5; clone size: few; CDR3 protein: CASSRGEGVETQYF; CDR3 DNA: TGCGCCAGCAGCCGCGGAGAGGGGGTAGAGACCCAGTACTTC
V gene: TRBV9; CDR3 length: 15; D gene: NA; J gene: TRBJ2-5; clone size: few; CDR3 protein: CASSVGPTLQETQYF; CDR3 DNA: TGTGCCAGCAGCGTAGGGCCCACACTGCAAGAGACCCAGTACTTC
V gene: TRBV29-1; CDR3 length: 14; D gene: NA; J gene: TRBJ2-6; clone size: NA; CDR3 protein: CSVALGPGANVLTF; CDR3 DNA: TGCAGCGTTGCCTTGGGACCAGGGGCCAACGTCCTGACTTTC
V gene: TRBV30; CDR3 length: 11; D gene: NA; J gene: TRBJ2-1; clone size: NA; CDR3 protein: CAWSRLAEQFF; CDR3 DNA: TGTGCCTGGAGTCGCTTAGCAGAGCAGTTCTTC
V gene: TRBV5-1; CDR3 length: 16; D gene: NA; J gene: TRBJ2-1; clone size: many; CDR3 protein: CASSLRLGDSYNEQFF; CDR3 DNA: TGCGCCAGCAGCTTGAGGTTGGGGGACTCCTACAATGAGCAGTTCTTC
V gene: TRBV6-5; CDR3 length: 12; D gene: TRBD1; J gene: TRBJ1-2; clone size: few; CDR3 protein: CASRDRGSSYTF; CDR3 DNA: TGTGCCAGCAGAGACAGGGGGAGTAGCTACACCTTC
V gene: TRBV20-1; CDR3 length: 12; D gene: NA; J gene: TRBJ2-2; clone size: NA; CDR3 protein: CSASLYTGELFF; CDR3 DNA: TGCAGTGCTAGTTTGTACACCGGGGAGCTGTTTTTT
V gene: TRBV20-1; CDR3 length: 15; D gene: NA; J gene: TRBJ2-1; clone size: NA; CDR3 protein: CSARVSQSSYNEQFF; CDR3 DNA: TGCAGTGCTAGAGTTTCTCAAAGCTCCTACAATGAGCAGTTCTTC
V gene: TRBV4-2; CDR3 length: 17; D gene: NA; J gene: TRBJ2-7; clone size: few; CDR3 protein: CASSPDLRSGFSYEQYF; CDR3 DNA: TGTGCCAGCAGCCCTGACTTAAGAAGCGGGTTCTCCTACGAGCAGTACTTC
V gene: TRBV25-1; CDR3 length: 17; D gene: NA; J gene: TRBJ1-2; clone size: NA; CDR3 protein: CASSEWAVEQGVYGYTF; CDR3 DNA: TGTGCCAGCAGTGAATGGGCAGTGGAGCAAGGGGTCTATGGCTACACCTTC
V gene: TRBV19; CDR3 length: 13; D gene: NA; J gene: TRBJ1-5; clone size: few; CDR3 protein: CASSMQGGQPQHF; CDR3 DNA: TGTGCCAGTAGTATGCAGGGAGGACAGCCCCAGCATTTT
V gene: TRBV5-8; CDR3 length: 15; D gene: TRBD2; J gene: TRBJ2-3; clone size: few; CDR3 protein: CASSLGTSSRDTQYF; CDR3 DNA: TGTGCCAGCAGCCTCGGGACTAGCAGTAGAGATACGCAGTATTTT
V gene: TRBV6-4; CDR3 length: 14; D gene: TRBD2; J gene: TRBJ2-5; clone size: NA; CDR3 protein: CASSARAGEETQYF; CDR3 DNA: TGTGCCAGCAGCGCCCGAGCGGGAGAAGAGACCCAGTACTTC
V gene: TRBV29-1; CDR3 length: 11; D gene: NA; J gene: TRBJ2-7; clone size: many; CDR3 protein: CSVDGGYEQYF; CDR3 DNA: TGCAGCGTTGATGGGGGCTACGAGCAGTACTTC
V gene: TRBV18; CDR3 length: 15; D gene: NA; J gene: TRBJ1-2; clone size: few; CDR3 protein: CASSPAPGPTYGYTF; CDR3 DNA: TGTGCCAGCTCACCCGCCCCGGGGCCGACCTATGGCTACACCTTC
V gene: TRBV20-1; CDR3 length: 15; D gene: TRBD1; J gene: TRBJ2-2; clone size: NA; CDR3 protein: CSARRQGAQGGELFF; CDR3 DNA: TGCAGTGCTAGAAGACAGGGGGCACAGGGCGGGGAGCTGTTTTTT
V gene: TRBV5-1; CDR3 length: 15; D gene: NA; J gene: TRBJ2-3; clone size: few; CDR3 protein: CASSDSPPVADTQYF; CDR3 DNA: TGCGCCAGCAGCGACTCACCCCCTGTAGCAGATACGCAGTATTTT
V gene: TRBV5-6; CDR3 length: 12; D gene: NA; J gene: TRBJ1-2; clone size: few; CDR3 protein: CASSFRGHGYTF; CDR3 DNA: TGTGCCAGCAGCTTCAGGGGCCATGGCTACACCTTC
V gene: TRBV4-1; CDR3 length: 16; D gene: NA; J gene: TRBJ2-5; clone size: NA; CDR3 protein: CASSQDRRGGRETQYF; CDR3 DNA: TGCGCCAGCAGCCAAGACCGGAGGGGGGGTAGGGAGACCCAGTACTTC
V gene: TRBV30; CDR3 length: 14; D gene: NA; J gene: TRBJ2-7; clone size: few; CDR3 protein: CAWDRSVLSYEQYF; CDR3 DNA: TGTGCCTGGGACAGGTCGGTCCTATCCTACGAGCAGTACTTC
V gene: TRBV5-1; CDR3 length: 14; D gene: NA; J gene: TRBJ1-4; clone size: NA; CDR3 protein: CASSASSTNEKLFF; CDR3 DNA: TGCGCCAGCAGCGCCTCATCAACTAATGAAAAACTGTTTTTT
V gene: TRBV20-1; CDR3 length: 11; D gene: NA; J gene: TRBJ1-2; clone size: few; CDR3 protein: CSAGEPLGYTF; CDR3 DNA: TGCAGTGCCGGAGAGCCGTTGGGCTACACCTTC
V gene: TRBV15; CDR3 length: 15; D gene: TRBD1; J gene: TRBJ2-2; clone size: NA; CDR3 protein: CATSRGQGDTGELFF; CDR3 DNA: TGTGCCACCAGCAGAGGACAGGGCGACACCGGGGAGCTGTTTTTT
V gene: TRBV20-1; CDR3 length: 12; D gene: NA; J gene: TRBJ1-2; clone size: NA; CDR3 protein: CSARDRKHHMKF; CDR3 DNA: TGCAGTGCTAGAGATCGTAAACACCATATGAAGTTC
V gene: TRBV11-1; CDR3 length: 18; D gene: TRBD2; J gene: TRBJ2-3; clone size: NA; CDR3 protein: CASSLAGGSGRATDTQYF; CDR3 DNA: TGTGCCAGCAGCTTAGCGGGCGGTAGCGGGAGGGCCACAGATACGCAGTATTTT
V gene: TRBV7-2; CDR3 length: 15; D gene: TRBD1; J gene: TRBJ2-1; clone size: few; CDR3 protein: CASSLTGGREYEQFF; CDR3 DNA: TGTGCCAGCAGCTTGACAGGGGGGAGGGAATACGAGCAGTTCTTC
V gene: TRBV3-1; CDR3 length: 14; D gene: NA; J gene: TRBJ2-1; clone size: NA; CDR3 protein: CASSQRDFDNEQFF; CDR3 DNA: TGTGCCAGCAGCCAAAGGGACTTTGACAATGAGCAGTTCTTC
V gene: TRBV5-5; CDR3 length: 13; D gene: NA; J gene: TRBJ2-7; clone size: few; CDR3 protein: CASSLLRGNEQYF; CDR3 DNA: TGTGCCAGCAGCTTGTTACGAGGGAACGAGCAGTACTTC
V gene: TRBV30; CDR3 length: 12; D gene: NA; J gene: TRBJ1-1; clone size: once; CDR3 protein: CAWADSHSEAFF; CDR3 DNA: TGTGCCTGGGCGGACAGTCACTCTGAAGCTTTCTTT
V gene: TRBV7-2; CDR3 length: 16; D gene: NA; J gene: TRBJ2-3; clone size: many; CDR3 protein: CASSLDRAGSTDTQYF; CDR3 DNA: TGTGCCAGCAGCTTAGACCGGGCGGGGAGCACAGATACGCAGTATTTT
V gene: TRBV3-1; CDR3 length: 15; D gene: TRBD2; J gene: TRBJ2-5; clone size: few; CDR3 protein: CASSQDGIAGETQYF; CDR3 DNA: TGTGCCAGCAGCCAAGATGGAATAGCGGGAGAGACCCAGTACTTC
V gene: TRBV10-3; CDR3 length: 15; D gene: TRBD1; J gene: TRBJ1-1; clone size: few; CDR3 protein: CAIKRDRASDTEAFF; CDR3 DNA: TGTGCCATCAAAAGGGACAGGGCTTCGGACACTGAAGCTTTCTTT
V gene: TRBV20-1; CDR3 length: 12; D gene: NA; J gene: TRBJ2-3; clone size: many; CDR3 protein: CSARGGTDTQYF; CDR3 DNA: TGCAGCGCTAGAGGGGGCACAGATACGCAGTATTTT
V gene: TRBV7-9; CDR3 length: 15; D gene: NA; J gene: TRBJ2-1; clone size: few; CDR3 protein: CASSPSRVSDNEQFF; CDR3 DNA: TGTGCCAGCAGCCCATCGAGGGTCTCGGACAATGAGCAGTTCTTC
V gene: TRBV20-1; CDR3 length: 13; D gene: NA; J gene: TRBJ2-2; clone size: NA; CDR3 protein: CSAIDGLTGELFF; CDR3 DNA: TGCAGTGCCATCGACGGGTTAACCGGGGAGCTGTTTTTT
V gene: TRBV10-1; CDR3 length: 16; D gene: NA; J gene: TRBJ2-2; clone size: few; CDR3 protein: CASSDGWEVETGELFF; CDR3 DNA: TGCGCCAGCAGTGATGGGTGGGAGGTGGAAACCGGGGAGCTGTTTTTT
V gene: TRBV29-1; CDR3 length: 13; D gene: NA; J gene: TRBJ2-1; clone size: NA; CDR3 protein: CSVERDPYNEQFF; CDR3 DNA: TGCAGCGTTGAGCGGGACCCCTACAATGAGCAGTTCTTC
V gene: TRBV20-1; CDR3 length: 15; D gene: NA; J gene: TRBJ1-5; clone size: few; CDR3 protein: CSARDPGGRDQPQHF; CDR3 DNA: TGCAGTGCTAGAGACCCAGGCGGGAGGGATCAGCCCCAGCATTTT
V gene: TRBV9; CDR3 length: 15; D gene: NA; J gene: TRBJ2-7; clone size: few; CDR3 protein: CASSVGNGQPYEQYF; CDR3 DNA: TGTGCCAGCAGCGTAGGTAACGGACAGCCCTACGAGCAGTACTTC
V gene: TRBV9; CDR3 length: 15; D gene: TRBD1; J gene: TRBJ2-1; clone size: NA; CDR3 protein: CASSVRQGEGDEQFF; CDR3 DNA: TGTGCCAGCAGCGTACGACAGGGGGAGGGCGATGAGCAGTTCTTC
V gene: TRBV12-3/TRBV12-4; CDR3 length: 11; D gene: NA; J gene: TRBJ1-1; clone size: many; CDR3 protein: CASSTTGSAFF; CDR3 DNA: TGTGCCAGCAGTACAACAGGGTCAGCTTTCTTT
V gene: TRBV27; CDR3 length: 15; D gene: TRBD2; J gene: TRBJ2-1; clone size: few; CDR3 protein: CASRAAGNGPNEQFF; CDR3 DNA: TGTGCCAGCAGAGCAGCGGGGAACGGACCCAATGAGCAGTTCTTC
V gene: TRBV24-1; CDR3 length: 11; D gene: NA; J gene: TRBJ1-2; clone size: few; CDR3 protein: CATSDPWGYTF; CDR3 DNA: TGTGCCACCAGTGATCCCTGGGGCTACACCTTC
V gene: TRBV7-9; CDR3 length: 17; D gene: NA; J gene: TRBJ2-5; clone size: few; CDR3 protein: CASSPGRSLRGQETQYF; CDR3 DNA: TGTGCCAGCAGCCCGGGACGGTCTTTGAGGGGCCAAGAGACCCAGTACTTC
V gene: TRBV11-2; CDR3 length: 15; D gene: TRBD2; J gene: TRBJ2-7; clone size: few; CDR3 protein: CASSLETSGLYEQYF; CDR3 DNA: TGTGCCAGCAGCTTAGAGACTAGCGGGCTCTACGAGCAGTACTTC
V gene: TRBV7-9; CDR3 length: 15; D gene: NA; J gene: TRBJ2-2; clone size: few; CDR3 protein: CASTMPNLNIGELFF; CDR3 DNA: TGTGCCAGCACTATGCCAAACCTGAACATCGGGGAGCTGTTTTTT
V gene: TRBV20-1; CDR3 length: 15; D gene: NA; J gene: TRBJ1-6; clone size: few; CDR3 protein: CSARGGGSYNSPLHF; CDR3 DNA: TGCAGTGCTAGGGGAGGGGGCTCCTATAATTCACCCCTCCACTTT